This is a list of T cell receptor beta chains from one sample in a study of CD8 T cells in ankylosing spondylitis. TCRdb redid the calling of the 5' RACE reads with MiXCR, one entry per CDR3 protein. The data hold hundreds of thousands of distinct CDR3 sequences, with roughly 27% observed a single time. The sequencing input was blood, either unsorted or a sorted T cell fraction (not recorded which). The receptors come from a male donor with ankylosing spondylitis. Both conserved end residues are part of each CDR3. A D gene is named only where the DNA matches it firmly. Expanded clones get a size class; other rows say once, few or many, or leave the size out.

v_gene: TRBV12-3/TRBV12-4; d_gene: -; j_gene: TRBJ1-6; abundance: few; CDR3aa: CASSRERSYNSPLHF; CDR3nt: TGTGCCAGCAGCCGGGAACGATCCTATAATTCACCCCTCCACTTT
v_gene: TRBV14; d_gene: -; j_gene: TRBJ2-2; abundance: few; CDR3aa: CASSQMSAGELFF; CDR3nt: TGTGCCAGCAGCCAAATGAGTGCCGGGGAGCTGTTTTTT
v_gene: TRBV7-8; d_gene: -; j_gene: TRBJ2-3; abundance: -; CDR3aa: CASIEQALGGTDTQYF; CDR3nt: TGTGCCAGCATCGAACAGGCCCTAGGAGGGACAGATACGCAGTATTTT
v_gene: TRBV15; d_gene: TRBD2; j_gene: TRBJ2-2; abundance: few; CDR3aa: CATSSGLLGTSSTGELFF; CDR3nt: TGTGCCACCAGCAGCGGCCTCCTAGGGACTAGCAGCACCGGGGAGCTGTTTTTT
v_gene: TRBV12-3/TRBV12-4; d_gene: -; j_gene: TRBJ2-5; abundance: -; CDR3aa: CASSLGDLGRQETQYF; CDR3nt: TGTGCCAGCAGTTTAGGGGACCTGGGGCGCCAAGAGACCCAGTACTTC
v_gene: TRBV30; d_gene: -; j_gene: TRBJ2-5; abundance: few; CDR3aa: CAWSDISGQETQYF; CDR3nt: TGTGCCTGGAGTGACATTAGCGGTCAAGAGACCCAGTACTTC
v_gene: TRBV29-1; d_gene: -; j_gene: TRBJ1-1; abundance: -; CDR3aa: CSVGRRGFAEAFF; CDR3nt: TGCAGCGTTGGGCGCCGGGGCTTTGCTGAAGCTTTCTTT
v_gene: TRBV24-1; d_gene: -; j_gene: TRBJ2-1; abundance: -; CDR3aa: CATSDLTGEQFF; CDR3nt: TGTGCCACCAGTGATTTGACAGGGGAGCAGTTCTTC
v_gene: TRBV5-1; d_gene: TRBD2; j_gene: TRBJ2-1; abundance: -; CDR3aa: CASSFGTSGTHEQFF; CDR3nt: TGCGCCAGCAGCTTTGGGACTAGCGGGACCCATGAGCAGTTCTTC
v_gene: TRBV11-3; d_gene: TRBD2; j_gene: TRBJ2-1; abundance: -; CDR3aa: CASSQQLAGGNEQFF; CDR3nt: TGTGCCAGCAGCCAGCAACTAGCGGGAGGCAATGAGCAGTTCTTC
v_gene: TRBV7-2; d_gene: -; j_gene: TRBJ1-1; abundance: few; CDR3aa: CASRELQNTEAFF; CDR3nt: TGTGCCAGCAGGGAACTTCAGAACACTGAAGCTTTCTTT
v_gene: TRBV7-2; d_gene: -; j_gene: TRBJ1-6; abundance: few; CDR3aa: CASSLVDDWDSPLHF; CDR3nt: TGTGCCAGCAGCTTAGTTGATGACTGGGATTCACCCCTCCACTTT
v_gene: TRBV28; d_gene: -; j_gene: TRBJ1-1; abundance: -; CDR3aa: CASSGRLNTEAFF; CDR3nt: TGTGCCAGCAGTGGACGACTGAACACTGAAGCTTTCTTT
v_gene: TRBV10-3; d_gene: TRBD2; j_gene: TRBJ2-5; abundance: -; CDR3aa: CAISDRLAGKETQYF; CDR3nt: TGTGCCATCAGTGATCGACTAGCGGGTAAAGAGACCCAGTACTTC
v_gene: TRBV12-3/TRBV12-4; d_gene: -; j_gene: TRBJ2-1; abundance: -; CDR3aa: CASSFTDEQFF; CDR3nt: TGTGCCAGCAGTTTTACTGATGAGCAGTTCTTC
v_gene: TRBV5-1; d_gene: -; j_gene: TRBJ1-1; abundance: -; CDR3aa: CASSPRTRQVPNTEAFF; CDR3nt: TGCGCCAGCAGCCCTCGCACACGGCAGGTACCGAACACTGAAGCTTTCTTT
v_gene: TRBV20-1; d_gene: TRBD1; j_gene: TRBJ1-5; abundance: few; CDR3aa: CSASATQGAFNQPQHF; CDR3nt: TGCAGTGCTAGCGCCACTCAGGGGGCATTCAATCAGCCCCAGCATTTT
v_gene: TRBV29-1; d_gene: -; j_gene: TRBJ1-3; abundance: -; CDR3aa: CSVEDPGGNTIYF; CDR3nt: TGCAGCGTTGAAGATCCAGGAGGAAACACCATATATTTT
v_gene: TRBV5-1; d_gene: TRBD2; j_gene: TRBJ2-1; abundance: few; CDR3aa: CASRLDSGRSEQFF; CDR3nt: TGCGCCAGCAGACTTGATAGCGGGAGAAGTGAGCAGTTCTTC
v_gene: TRBV2; d_gene: TRBD2; j_gene: TRBJ2-7; abundance: -; CDR3aa: CASGLAGVREQYF; CDR3nt: TGTGCCAGTGGACTAGCGGGAGTGAGGGAGCAGTACTTC
v_gene: TRBV5-1; d_gene: -; j_gene: TRBJ2-7; abundance: -; CDR3aa: CASSVNARYEQYF; CDR3nt: TGCGCCAGCAGCGTGAATGCAAGGTACGAGCAGTACTTC
v_gene: TRBV11-2; d_gene: TRBD2; j_gene: TRBJ2-7; abundance: -; CDR3aa: CASSFSGLAGVDEQYF; CDR3nt: TGTGCCAGCAGCTTTTCAGGACTAGCGGGAGTGGATGAGCAGTACTTC
v_gene: TRBV24-1; d_gene: TRBD1; j_gene: TRBJ1-1; abundance: -; CDR3aa: CATSDPRGTTEAFF; CDR3nt: TGTGCCACCAGTGATCCCAGGGGGACCACTGAAGCTTTCTTT
v_gene: TRBV6-6; d_gene: TRBD1; j_gene: TRBJ2-7; abundance: -; CDR3aa: CASTSDRLIEQYF; CDR3nt: TGTGCCAGCACCTCGGACAGGCTAATCGAGCAGTACTTC
v_gene: TRBV5-1; d_gene: TRBD1; j_gene: TRBJ2-1; abundance: -; CDR3aa: CASSLGTAVFGEQFF; CDR3nt: TGCGCCAGCAGTCTCGGGACAGCCGTTTTCGGTGAGCAGTTCTTC
v_gene: TRBV7-9; d_gene: -; j_gene: TRBJ1-4; abundance: few; CDR3aa: CASSLKFAADEKLFF; CDR3nt: TGTGCCAGCAGCTTAAAGTTTGCAGCTGATGAAAAACTGTTTTTT
v_gene: TRBV12-3/TRBV12-4; d_gene: -; j_gene: TRBJ1-1; abundance: -; CDR3aa: CASSMLKFMNTEAFF; CDR3nt: TGTGCCAGCAGCATGTTAAAGTTTATGAACACTGAAGCTTTCTTT
v_gene: TRBV24-1; d_gene: -; j_gene: TRBJ1-2; abundance: few; CDR3aa: CATSEDGGWGYTF; CDR3nt: TGTGCCACCTCCGAAGACGGGGGCTGGGGCTACACCTTC
v_gene: TRBV5-1; d_gene: TRBD2; j_gene: TRBJ2-1; abundance: many; CDR3aa: CASSLAGLAGEGNNEQFF; CDR3nt: TGCGCCAGCAGCTTGGCGGGACTAGCGGGAGAGGGGAACAATGAGCAGTTCTTC
v_gene: TRBV20-1; d_gene: TRBD1; j_gene: TRBJ1-2; abundance: -; CDR3aa: CSARGTGPNYGYAF; CDR3nt: TGCAGTGCTAGGGGGACAGGGCCAAACTATGGCTACGCCTTC
v_gene: TRBV25-1; d_gene: -; j_gene: TRBJ2-5; abundance: -; CDR3aa: CASSDSDLYQETQYF; CDR3nt: TGTGCCAGCAGTGATTCCGACTTGTACCAAGAGACCCAGTACTTC
v_gene: TRBV29-1; d_gene: -; j_gene: TRBJ2-1; abundance: few; CDR3aa: CSVAPGPSSYNEQFF; CDR3nt: TGCAGCGTTGCCCCGGGACCCTCCTCCTACAATGAGCAGTTCTTC
v_gene: TRBV6-7; d_gene: -; j_gene: TRBJ1-1; abundance: -; CDR3aa: CASTKWRWDTEAFF; CDR3nt: TGTGCCAGCACTAAGTGGCGGTGGGACACTGAAGCTTTCTTT
v_gene: TRBV6-2/TRBV6-3; d_gene: TRBD2; j_gene: TRBJ2-4; abundance: -; CDR3aa: CASSYSLAGAKNIQYF; CDR3nt: TGTGCCAGCAGTTACTCTCTAGCGGGAGCCAAAAACATTCAGTACTTC
v_gene: TRBV10-3; d_gene: -; j_gene: TRBJ2-1; abundance: -; CDR3aa: CAISLGGDRAYNEQFF; CDR3nt: TGTGCCATCAGTCTCGGGGGGGACAGGGCCTACAATGAGCAGTTCTTC
v_gene: TRBV2; d_gene: TRBD2; j_gene: TRBJ2-5; abundance: -; CDR3aa: CASSESLAGDRETQYF; CDR3nt: TGTGCCAGCAGTGAAAGTCTAGCGGGAGACCGAGAGACCCAGTACTTC
v_gene: TRBV4-2; d_gene: TRBD2; j_gene: TRBJ2-3; abundance: few; CDR3aa: CASSQEIAGDTQYF; CDR3nt: TGTGCCAGCAGCCAAGAGATAGCGGGAGATACGCAGTATTTT
v_gene: TRBV3-1; d_gene: TRBD2; j_gene: TRBJ2-1; abundance: -; CDR3aa: CASSQFRTSGYNEQFF; CDR3nt: TGTGCCAGCAGCCAATTTAGGACTAGCGGTTACAATGAGCAGTTCTTC
v_gene: TRBV18; d_gene: -; j_gene: TRBJ2-2; abundance: -; CDR3aa: CASSLNRITSTGELFF; CDR3nt: TGTGCCAGCTCACTAAACCGGATAACGAGCACCGGGGAGCTGTTTTTT
v_gene: TRBV7-2; d_gene: -; j_gene: TRBJ2-5; abundance: -; CDR3aa: CASSQIGAWEDQETQYF; CDR3nt: TGTGCCAGCAGCCAAATCGGGGCCTGGGAGGATCAAGAGACCCAGTACTTC
v_gene: TRBV5-5; d_gene: TRBD2; j_gene: TRBJ2-2; abundance: few; CDR3aa: CASSLGLAGASSGELFF; CDR3nt: TGTGCCAGCAGCCTCGGACTAGCGGGAGCTTCTAGCGGGGAGCTGTTTTTT
v_gene: TRBV6-2/TRBV6-3; d_gene: -; j_gene: TRBJ2-2; abundance: -; CDR3aa: CASSYGLASGELFF; CDR3nt: TGTGCCAGCAGTTACGGGCTAGCGTCCGGGGAGCTGTTTTTT
v_gene: TRBV24-1; d_gene: -; j_gene: TRBJ2-1; abundance: -; CDR3aa: CATSDSGTKNEQFF; CDR3nt: TGTGCCACCAGTGATTCCGGGACCAAGAATGAGCAGTTCTTC
v_gene: TRBV12-3/TRBV12-4; d_gene: TRBD2; j_gene: TRBJ2-1; abundance: -; CDR3aa: CASRREGEQFF; CDR3nt: TGTGCCAGCCGGCGGGAGGGCGAGCAGTTCTTC
v_gene: TRBV18; d_gene: -; j_gene: TRBJ2-2; abundance: -; CDR3aa: CASSPSPPEGELFF; CDR3nt: TGTGCCAGCTCACCATCACCGCCCGAGGGGGAGCTGTTTTTT
v_gene: TRBV18; d_gene: -; j_gene: TRBJ2-4; abundance: few; CDR3aa: CASSLQVRRYDIQYF; CDR3nt: TGTGCCAGCTCACTACAGGTCCGTCGTTATGACATTCAGTACTTC
v_gene: TRBV2; d_gene: -; j_gene: TRBJ1-4; abundance: few; CDR3aa: CATNGGTNEKLFF; CDR3nt: TGTGCCACCAACGGGGGAACTAATGAAAAACTGTTTTTT
v_gene: TRBV12-3/TRBV12-4; d_gene: -; j_gene: TRBJ1-3; abundance: -; CDR3aa: CASSLGRTGILWKHHINAIYF; CDR3nt: TGTGCCAGCAGTTTGGGTAGGACCGGCATACTCTGGAAACACCATATAAATGCCATATATTTT
v_gene: TRBV20-1; d_gene: -; j_gene: TRBJ2-1; abundance: few; CDR3aa: CSARDQGSGIYNEQFF; CDR3nt: TGCAGTGCTAGAGATCAGGGTAGCGGAATCTACAATGAGCAGTTCTTC
v_gene: TRBV24-1; d_gene: -; j_gene: TRBJ2-5; abundance: once; CDR3aa: CATSDFWGGGETQYF; CDR3nt: TGTGCCACCAGTGATTTTTGGGGGGGCGGCGAGACCCAGTACTTC